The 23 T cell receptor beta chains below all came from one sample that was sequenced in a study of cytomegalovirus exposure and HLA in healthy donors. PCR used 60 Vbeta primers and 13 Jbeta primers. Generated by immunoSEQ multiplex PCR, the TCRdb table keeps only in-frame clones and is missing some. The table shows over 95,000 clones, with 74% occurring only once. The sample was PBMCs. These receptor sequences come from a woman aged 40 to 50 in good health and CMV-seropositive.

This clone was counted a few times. The CDR3 reads CASSSSGTANNEQFF. Here the CDR3 DNA reads TGTGCCAGCTCATCTTCCGGGACAGCAAACAATGAGCAGTTCTTC. V gene TRBV18 combines with J gene TRBJ2-1; 7 nucleotides align to TRBD1. This CDR3 is 15 amino acids long. The ends lost 5 bases at V and 5 bases at J; junction bases unmatched: 9. The germline V gene has CDR1 KGHSH and CDR2 LQKENI. Supplemented by reference TRBV18 and TRBJ2-1, the full variable domain reads NAGVMQNPRHLVRRRGQEARLRCSPMKGHSHVYWYRQLPEEGLKFMVYLQKENIIDESGMPKERFSAEFPKEGPSILRIQQVVRGDSAAYFCASSSSGTANNEQFFGPGTRLTVL.

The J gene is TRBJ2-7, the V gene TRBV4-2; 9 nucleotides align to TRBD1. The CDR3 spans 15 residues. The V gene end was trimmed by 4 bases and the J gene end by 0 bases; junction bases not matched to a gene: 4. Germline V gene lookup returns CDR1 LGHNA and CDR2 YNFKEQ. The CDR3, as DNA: TGTGCCAGCAGCCGGGCGACAGGGGGCTCCTACGAGCAGTACTTC. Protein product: CASSRATGGSYEQYF.

The CDR3 nucleotides are TGTGCCAGCAGCCCCCTCCAGGGGGCCGGAGAGCAGTTCTTC. Amino acids: CASSPLQGAGEQFF. The chain combines TRBV11-2 with TRBJ2-1, with 8 bases aligning to TRBD1. The CDR3 consists of 14 residues. Trimming cost V 5 bases and J 10 bases; bases outside gene matches: 10. Germline CDR1 and CDR2: SGHAT and FQNNGV.

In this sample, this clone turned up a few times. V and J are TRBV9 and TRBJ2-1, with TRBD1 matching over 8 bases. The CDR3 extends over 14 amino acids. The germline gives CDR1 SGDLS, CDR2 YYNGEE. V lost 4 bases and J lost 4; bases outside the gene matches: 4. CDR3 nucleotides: TGTGCCAGCAGCCGGGGACAGGCTTACAATGAGCAGTTCTTC. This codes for CASSRGQAYNEQFF.

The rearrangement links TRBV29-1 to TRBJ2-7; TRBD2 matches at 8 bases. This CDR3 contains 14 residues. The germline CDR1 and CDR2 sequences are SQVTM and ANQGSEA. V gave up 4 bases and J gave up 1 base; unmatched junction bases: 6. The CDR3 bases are TGCAGCGTTGTGATAAGCGGGAGATCCTACGAGCAGTACTTC. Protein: CSVVISGRSYEQYF.

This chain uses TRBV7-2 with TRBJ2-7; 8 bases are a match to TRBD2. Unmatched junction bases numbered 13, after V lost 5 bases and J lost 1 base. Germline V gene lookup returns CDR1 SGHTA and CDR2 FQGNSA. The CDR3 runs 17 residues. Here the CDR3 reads CASSLTGGIAGSYEQYF. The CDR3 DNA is TGTGCCAGCAGCCTCACCGGCGGAATAGCGGGATCCTACGAGCAGTACTTC.

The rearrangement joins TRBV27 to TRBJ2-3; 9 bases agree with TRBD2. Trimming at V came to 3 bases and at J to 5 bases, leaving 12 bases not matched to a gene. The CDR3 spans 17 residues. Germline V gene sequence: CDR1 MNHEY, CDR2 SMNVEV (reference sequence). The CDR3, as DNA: TGTGCCAGCAGTTTTGGAGGCGGGAGGGCCGGAGAAGATACGCAGTATTTT. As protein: CASSFGGGRAGEDTQYF.

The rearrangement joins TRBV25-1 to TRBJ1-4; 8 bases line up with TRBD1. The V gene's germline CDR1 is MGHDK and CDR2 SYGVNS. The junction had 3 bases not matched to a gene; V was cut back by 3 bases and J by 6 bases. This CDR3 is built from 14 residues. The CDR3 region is CASSETGEDEKLFF. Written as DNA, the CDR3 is TGTGCCAGCAGTGAGACAGGGGAGGATGAAAAACTGTTTTTT.

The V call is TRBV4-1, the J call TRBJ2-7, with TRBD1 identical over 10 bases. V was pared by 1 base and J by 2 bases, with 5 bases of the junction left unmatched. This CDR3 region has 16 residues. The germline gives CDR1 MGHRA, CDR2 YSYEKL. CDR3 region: CASSQAPGTGAYEQYF. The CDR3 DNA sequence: TGCGCCAGCAGCCAAGCTCCTGGGACAGGGGCCTACGAGCAGTACTTC.

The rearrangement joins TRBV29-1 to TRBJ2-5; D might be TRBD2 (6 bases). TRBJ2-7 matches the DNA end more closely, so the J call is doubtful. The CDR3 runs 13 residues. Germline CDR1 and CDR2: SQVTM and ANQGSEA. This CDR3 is CSVEGRGGVEQYF. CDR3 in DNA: TGCAGCGTTGAAGGTAGGGGAGGCGTCGAGCAGTACTTC.

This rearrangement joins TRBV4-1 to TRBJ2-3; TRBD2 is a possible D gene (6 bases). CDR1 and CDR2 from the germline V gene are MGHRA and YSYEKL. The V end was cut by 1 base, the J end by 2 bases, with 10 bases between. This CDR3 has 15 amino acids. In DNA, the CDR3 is TGCGCCAGCAGCCAAGGACGGGGGAACACAGATACGCAGTATTTT. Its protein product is CASSQGRGNTDTQYF.

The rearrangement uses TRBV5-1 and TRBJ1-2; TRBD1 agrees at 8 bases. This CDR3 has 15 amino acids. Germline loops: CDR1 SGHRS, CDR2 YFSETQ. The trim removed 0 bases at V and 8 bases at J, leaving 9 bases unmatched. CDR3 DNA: TGCGCCAGCAGCTTGGGAATAGGACAGGGTTACGGCTACACCTTC. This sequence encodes CASSLGIGQGYGYTF.

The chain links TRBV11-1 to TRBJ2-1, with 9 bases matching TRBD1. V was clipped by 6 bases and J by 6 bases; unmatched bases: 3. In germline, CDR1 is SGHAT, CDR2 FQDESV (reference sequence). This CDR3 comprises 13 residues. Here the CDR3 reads CASRLTGGNEQFF. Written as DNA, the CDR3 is TGTGCCAGCAGACTGACAGGGGGCAATGAGCAGTTCTTC.

The CDR3 region is CAWSTAPGRTQYF. The CDR3 bases are TGTGCCTGGAGTACAGCACCGGGGAGGACCCAGTACTTC. V and J are TRBV30 and TRBJ2-5; tentatively, D is TRBD2 (5 bases). This CDR3 has 13 amino acids. V was cut by 2 bases and J by 7 bases, with 14 bases left in between. Germline CDR1 and CDR2: GTSNPN and SVGIG (reference sequence).

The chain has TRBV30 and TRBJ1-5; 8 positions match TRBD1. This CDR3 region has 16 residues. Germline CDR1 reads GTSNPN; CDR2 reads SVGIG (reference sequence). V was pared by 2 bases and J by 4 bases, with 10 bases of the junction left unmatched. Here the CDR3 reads CAWSSQGAGGNQPQHF. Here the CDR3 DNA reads TGTGCCTGGAGTTCTCAGGGGGCAGGAGGGAATCAGCCCCAGCATTTT.

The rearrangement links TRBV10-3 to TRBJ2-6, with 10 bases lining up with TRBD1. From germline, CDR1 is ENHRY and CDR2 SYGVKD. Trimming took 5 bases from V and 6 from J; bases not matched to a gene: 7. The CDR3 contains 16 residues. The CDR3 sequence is CAISTGQGKEANVLTF. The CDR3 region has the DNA TGTGCCATCAGTACGGGACAGGGGAAGGAGGCCAACGTCCTGACTTTC.

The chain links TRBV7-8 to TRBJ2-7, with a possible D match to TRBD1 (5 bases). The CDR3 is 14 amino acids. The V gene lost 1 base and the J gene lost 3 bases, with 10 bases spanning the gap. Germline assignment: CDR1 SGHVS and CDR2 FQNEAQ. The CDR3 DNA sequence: TGTGCCAGCAGCTTAGGCATCCAGGGCTACGAGCAGTACTTC. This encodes CASSLGIQGYEQYF.

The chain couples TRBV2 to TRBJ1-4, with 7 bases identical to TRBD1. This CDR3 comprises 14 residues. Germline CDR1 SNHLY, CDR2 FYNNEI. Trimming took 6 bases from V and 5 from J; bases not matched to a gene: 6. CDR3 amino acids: CASSRQGDNEKLFF. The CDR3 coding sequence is TGTGCCAGCAGCCGACAGGGAGACAATGAAAAACTGTTTTTT.

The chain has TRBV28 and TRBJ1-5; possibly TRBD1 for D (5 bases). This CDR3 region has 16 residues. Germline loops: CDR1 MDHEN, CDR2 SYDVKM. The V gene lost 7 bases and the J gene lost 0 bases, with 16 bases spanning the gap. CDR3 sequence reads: CASKFIGVDSNQPQHF. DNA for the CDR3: TGTGCCAGCAAATTTATAGGGGTTGATAGCAATCAGCCCCAGCATTTT.

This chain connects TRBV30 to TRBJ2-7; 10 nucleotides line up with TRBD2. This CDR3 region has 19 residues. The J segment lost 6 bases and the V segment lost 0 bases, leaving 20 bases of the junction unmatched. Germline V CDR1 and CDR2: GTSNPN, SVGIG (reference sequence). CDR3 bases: TGTGCCTGGAGTGTTGGGCGACTAGCGGGTCACACCCTGGAGGCCGAGCAGTACTTC. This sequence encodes CAWSVGRLAGHTLEAEQYF.

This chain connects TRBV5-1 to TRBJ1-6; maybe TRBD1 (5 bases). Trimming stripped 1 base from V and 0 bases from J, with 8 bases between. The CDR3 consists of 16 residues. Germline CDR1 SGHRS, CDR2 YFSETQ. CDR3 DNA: TGCGCCAGCAGCTTGAGGGGAAGCTCCTATAATTCACCCCTCCACTTT. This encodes CASSLRGSSYNSPLHF. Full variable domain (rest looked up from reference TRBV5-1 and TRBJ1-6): KAGVTQTPRYLIKTRGQQVTLSCSPISGHRSVSWYQQTPGQGLQFLFEYFSETQRNKGNFPGRFSGRQFSNSRSEMNVSTLELGDSALYLCASSLRGSSYNSPLHFGNGTRLTVT.

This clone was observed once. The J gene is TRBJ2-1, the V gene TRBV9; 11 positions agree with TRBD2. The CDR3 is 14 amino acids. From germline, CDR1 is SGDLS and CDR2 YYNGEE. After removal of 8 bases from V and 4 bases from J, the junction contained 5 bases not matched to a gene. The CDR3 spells CARVAGGPYNEQFF. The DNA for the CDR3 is TGTGCCAGGGTAGCGGGAGGGCCTTACAATGAGCAGTTCTTC.

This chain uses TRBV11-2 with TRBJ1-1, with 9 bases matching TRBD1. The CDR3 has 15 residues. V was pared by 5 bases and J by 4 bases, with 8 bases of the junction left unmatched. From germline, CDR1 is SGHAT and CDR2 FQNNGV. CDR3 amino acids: CASSPPQGAGTEAFF. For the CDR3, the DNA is TGTGCCAGCAGCCCGCCACAGGGGGCTGGCACTGAAGCTTTCTTT.